This T cell receptor (beta chain) was captured in a study of naive and memory T cell subsets. Study-wide findings and caveats: From naive to CM, EM and EMRA, diversity decreased and Gini increased. A few larger clonotypes appeared in naive repertoires, especially CD8, possibly memory cells re-expressing CD45RA.

The J segment lost 5 bases and the V segment lost 2 bases, leaving 0 bases of the junction unmatched. This CDR3 is built from 14 residues. Germline loops: CDR1 SEHNR, CDR2 FQNEAQ (reference sequence). The beta constant-region primer was an equimolar mix of two oligonucleotides covering TRBC1 and TRBC2. Ligated cDNA was amplified by four rounds of PCR with nested alpha and beta constant-region primers and SP2. TCRdb reanalysed the UMI-ligation and nested PCR reads using MiXCR and keeps one entry per CDR3 protein. Of roughly 92,000 distinct CDR3 sequences listed, over 9% were seen once; the top ten hold over 0.11%. Note on this clonotype: Its antigen remains unknown.

The rearrangement links TRBV7-9 to TRBJ2-1, with 10 nucleotides matching TRBD2. The sequenced material came from naive CD4+ T cells from blood. This TCR came from a human donor in good health. DNA of the CDR3: TGTGCCAGCAGCTTAAGCGGGAGGGACAATGAGCAGTTCTTC. Translation gives CASSLSGRDNEQFF. Drawing the rest from reference TRBV7-9 and TRBJ2-1, the complete variable domain is DTGVSQNPRHKITKRGQNVTFRCDPISEHNRLYWYRQTLGQGPEFLTYFQNEAQLEKSRLLSDRFSAERPKGSFSTLEIQRTEQGDSAMYLCASSLSGRDNEQFFGPGTRLTVL.